This TCR beta chain came from a study of T-cell memory formation after mild COVID-19. Study information: Clusters were largely donor specific. Findings and limits, study-wide: Researchers found some responding clones in pre-infection memory, a sign that cross-reactive memory joined. Most CD4+ clones that shrank were in CM and EM, while CD8+ ones turned up in EMRA.

5'RACE primed at constant segments yielded TCR alpha and TCR beta cDNA libraries bearing sample barcodes and UMIs. In TCRdb, the 5' RACE reads were re-called with MiXCR into one record per CDR3 protein. Seen here are under 450,000 distinct CDR3 sequences, over 13% observed once, and the top ten hold 20% to 25%. This clonotype was detected a few times. The target antigen is unknown. Germline-derived CDR1 and CDR2 are SGHRS and YFSETQ. The CDR3 consists of 14 residues. V was pared by 1 base and J by 5 bases, with 13 bases between. V is TRBV5-1 and J is TRBJ2-7, with D perhaps assigned TRBD1 or TRBD2 (5 bases each). Material for sequencing was PBMCs or a T cell subset sorted from them (not recorded which). The TCR comes from a man younger than 30 who had mild COVID-19 (a few samples of this study predate the infection). Cell type and time point are not known. The CDR3 here is CASSLRGLGDEQYV. In DNA, the CDR3 is TGCGCCAGCAGCTTGCGGGGCTTAGGGGACGAGCAGTACGTC.